Listed below are T cell receptor beta chains from one sample, sequenced in a study of vaccination effects on CD4 cells after COVID-19. The data were produced by immunoSEQ multiplex PCR, yet TCRdb's version contains in-frame clones alone and is incomplete. The profile covers about 70,000 clones, with 73% appearing a single time and about 5% taken by the ten largest. These receptors have no known antigen. The sequencing here drew on CD4+ T cells from PBMCs cultured with HIV peptides, taken before COVID-19 vaccination. Receptors originate from a human donor who had a prior SARS-CoV-2 infection. CDR3s include the opening cysteine and the closing phenylalanine or tryptophan. D genes are given only for firm matches. Only part of the rows carry a size: once, few, many, or a class if the clone is expanded.

d_gene: NA
j_gene: TRBJ1-2
abundance: NA
v_gene: TRBV5-6
CDR3aa: CASSLVWSDYGYTF
CDR3nt: TGTGCCAGCAGCTTGGTATGGTCAGACTATGGCTACACCTTC

d_gene: NA
j_gene: TRBJ1-5
abundance: NA
v_gene: TRBV7-8
CDR3aa: CASSLRAGGGVPQHF
CDR3nt: TGTGCCAGCAGCTTACGGGCCGGAGGAGGGGTGCCCCAGCATTTT

d_gene: NA
j_gene: TRBJ1-1
abundance: once
v_gene: TRBV5-1
CDR3aa: CASSLNGGAAEAFF
CDR3nt: TGCGCCAGCAGCTTGAATGGGGGCGCGGCTGAAGCTTTCTTT

d_gene: TRBD2
j_gene: TRBJ2-1
abundance: NA
v_gene: TRBV9
CDR3aa: CASSVGTSGSSYEQFF
CDR3nt: TGTGCCAGCAGCGTAGGGACTAGCGGGAGTTCGTATGAGCAGTTCTTC

d_gene: TRBD2
j_gene: TRBJ2-3
abundance: few
v_gene: TRBV2
CDR3aa: CASNGRSGTTDTQYF
CDR3nt: TGTGCCAGCAACGGAAGAAGCGGGACCACAGATACGCAGTATTTT

d_gene: TRBD1
j_gene: TRBJ2-7
abundance: NA
v_gene: TRBV11-1
CDR3aa: CASSRQGAYEEQYF
CDR3nt: TGTGCCAGCAGCCGACAGGGGGCCTACGAAGAGCAGTACTTC

d_gene: TRBD1
j_gene: TRBJ1-6
abundance: NA
v_gene: TRBV28
CDR3aa: CASSLGQGGSPLHF
CDR3nt: TGTGCCAGCAGTTTAGGACAGGGCGGTTCACCCCTCCACTTT

d_gene: TRBD1
j_gene: TRBJ1-1
abundance: NA
v_gene: TRBV7-2
CDR3aa: CASSLEGTGWSEAFF
CDR3nt: TGTGCCAGCAGCTTAGAGGGGACAGGGTGGTCTGAAGCTTTCTTT

d_gene: TRBD2
j_gene: TRBJ2-2
abundance: NA
v_gene: TRBV2
CDR3aa: CASGGALGGLAGAGTGELFF
CDR3nt: TGTGCCAGCGGGGGCGCGCTTGGGGGACTAGCGGGAGCGGGGACCGGGGAGCTGTTTTTT

d_gene: NA
j_gene: TRBJ2-1
abundance: NA
v_gene: TRBV5-1
CDR3aa: CASTITAGTGNEQFF
CDR3nt: TGCGCCAGCACCATAACAGCGGGTACGGGGAATGAGCAGTTCTTC

d_gene: NA
j_gene: TRBJ2-7
abundance: NA
v_gene: TRBV3-1/TRBV3-2
CDR3aa: CASSQGYSERATYEQYF
CDR3nt: TGTGCCAGCAGCCAAGGGTATAGCGAGCGGGCCACCTACGAGCAGTACTTC

d_gene: NA
j_gene: TRBJ1-1
abundance: NA
v_gene: TRBV3-1/TRBV3-2
CDR3aa: CASSQLQGAAFF
CDR3nt: TGTGCCAGCAGCCAACTACAGGGAGCAGCTTTCTTT

d_gene: TRBD2
j_gene: TRBJ2-1
abundance: NA
v_gene: TRBV7-8
CDR3aa: CASSPRTRSYNEQFF
CDR3nt: TGTGCCAGCAGCCCAAGGACTAGATCCTACAATGAGCAGTTCTTC

d_gene: NA
j_gene: TRBJ2-7
abundance: NA
v_gene: TRBV15
CDR3aa: CATSRGGQSYEQYF
CDR3nt: TGTGCCACCAGCAGAGGAGGACAGTCCTACGAGCAGTACTTC

d_gene: NA
j_gene: TRBJ2-3
abundance: many
v_gene: TRBV7-9
CDR3aa: CACAWVGGDTQYF
CDR3nt: TGTGCCTGTGCATGGGTGGGGGGAGATACGCAGTATTTT

d_gene: NA
j_gene: TRBJ2-2
abundance: NA
v_gene: TRBV5-1
CDR3aa: CASSLGAPNTGELFF
CDR3nt: TGCGCCAGCAGCTTGGGGGCCCCGAACACCGGGGAGCTGTTTTTT

d_gene: TRBD2
j_gene: TRBJ2-1
abundance: few
v_gene: TRBV27
CDR3aa: CASSLSYPGLAGDEQFF
CDR3nt: TGTGCCAGCAGTTTATCCTATCCGGGACTAGCGGGGGATGAGCAGTTCTTC

d_gene: TRBD2
j_gene: TRBJ2-7
abundance: NA
v_gene: TRBV5-4
CDR3aa: CASSLTSGASYEQYF
CDR3nt: TGTGCCAGCAGCTTGACTAGCGGGGCCTCCTACGAGCAGTACTTC

d_gene: NA
j_gene: TRBJ2-7
abundance: NA
v_gene: TRBV11-2
CDR3aa: CASSQVLWRGQIEQYF
CDR3nt: TGTGCCAGCAGCCAAGTACTCTGGCGGGGGCAGATCGAGCAGTACTTC

d_gene: TRBD2
j_gene: TRBJ2-1
abundance: NA
v_gene: TRBV2
CDR3aa: CASSFSSGSYNEQFF
CDR3nt: TGTGCCAGCAGTTTCTCTAGCGGCTCCTACAATGAGCAGTTCTTC

d_gene: TRBD2
j_gene: TRBJ2-1
abundance: few
v_gene: TRBV2
CDR3aa: CASSVTSGAVEQFF
CDR3nt: TGTGCCAGCAGTGTGACTAGCGGGGCGGTTGAGCAGTTCTTC

d_gene: TRBD2
j_gene: TRBJ2-3
abundance: medium-sized
v_gene: TRBV7-2
CDR3aa: CASSQRGGSIPDTQYF
CDR3nt: TGTGCCAGCAGCCAGAGGGGCGGGAGTATCCCAGATACGCAGTATTTT

d_gene: TRBD2
j_gene: TRBJ2-5
abundance: NA
v_gene: TRBV4-2
CDR3aa: CASSQDRSSGEETQYF
CDR3nt: TGTGCCAGCAGCCAAGATCGTAGTAGCGGGGAAGAGACCCAGTACTTC

d_gene: NA
j_gene: TRBJ2-1
abundance: NA
v_gene: TRBV3-1/TRBV3-2
CDR3aa: CASSQDLVSSEQFF
CDR3nt: TGTGCCAGCAGCCAAGATCTAGTTTCGAGTGAGCAGTTCTTC

d_gene: NA
j_gene: TRBJ2-2
abundance: few
v_gene: TRBV4-2
CDR3aa: CASSPKVGIGELFF
CDR3nt: TGTGCCAGCAGCCCAAAGGTGGGCATCGGGGAGCTGTTTTTT

d_gene: NA
j_gene: TRBJ2-3
abundance: NA
v_gene: TRBV11-2
CDR3aa: CASSLERSDTQYF
CDR3nt: TGTGCCAGCAGCTTAGAACGGTCAGATACGCAGTATTTT

d_gene: NA
j_gene: TRBJ2-3
abundance: few
v_gene: TRBV24-1
CDR3aa: CATSDVTATDTQYF
CDR3nt: TGTGCCACCAGTGATGTGACAGCGACAGATACGCAGTATTTT

d_gene: NA
j_gene: TRBJ2-7
abundance: NA
v_gene: TRBV6-5
CDR3aa: CASSYDRYYEQYF
CDR3nt: TGTGCCAGCAGTTACGACAGATACTACGAGCAGTACTTC

d_gene: NA
j_gene: TRBJ1-1
abundance: NA
v_gene: TRBV9
CDR3aa: CASSVGGGLGNTEAFF
CDR3nt: TGTGCCAGCAGCGTAGGGGGGGGCCTGGGGAACACTGAAGCTTTCTTT

d_gene: NA
j_gene: TRBJ1-2
abundance: NA
v_gene: TRBV28
CDR3aa: CASSLQTGGYTF
CDR3nt: TGTGCCAGCAGTTTACAGACGGGGGGCTACACCTTC

d_gene: NA
j_gene: TRBJ2-5
abundance: NA
v_gene: TRBV5-5
CDR3aa: CASSLLPDLGLETQYF
CDR3nt: TGTGCCAGCAGCTTGTTACCGGACCTTGGTTTGGAGACCCAGTACTTC

d_gene: NA
j_gene: TRBJ2-1
abundance: few
v_gene: TRBV11-2
CDR3aa: CASSLDLWRINEQFF
CDR3nt: TGTGCCAGCAGCTTAGATCTCTGGCGAATAAATGAGCAGTTCTTC

d_gene: NA
j_gene: TRBJ2-7
abundance: few
v_gene: TRBV24-1
CDR3aa: CATPAILASYEQYF
CDR3nt: TGTGCCACCCCTGCAATCTTGGCCTCCTACGAGCAGTACTTC

d_gene: NA
j_gene: TRBJ1-5
abundance: few
v_gene: TRBV27
CDR3aa: CARSYFQHF
CDR3nt: TGTGCCAGGTCCTATTTCCAGCATTTT

d_gene: NA
j_gene: TRBJ1-5
abundance: NA
v_gene: TRBV4-1
CDR3aa: CASSRGLSGGRLYSNQPQHF
CDR3nt: TGCGCCAGCAGCCGTGGATTGTCGGGGGGGCGGCTTTATAGCAATCAGCCCCAGCATTTT

d_gene: NA
j_gene: TRBJ1-6
abundance: NA
v_gene: TRBV3-1/TRBV3-2
CDR3aa: CASSLRGIGTYNSPLHF
CDR3nt: TGTGCCAGCAGCCTACGTGGTATCGGCACTTATAATTCACCCCTCCACTTT

d_gene: TRBD2
j_gene: TRBJ2-1
abundance: NA
v_gene: TRBV11-2
CDR3aa: CASSRGGASGLYNEQFF
CDR3nt: TGTGCCAGCAGCCGGGGAGGGGCTAGCGGCTTATACAATGAGCAGTTCTTC

d_gene: NA
j_gene: TRBJ2-7
abundance: NA
v_gene: TRBV6-6
CDR3aa: CATVGGTASPEQYF
CDR3nt: TGTGCCACGGTGGGGGGGACAGCCAGCCCCGAGCAGTACTTC

d_gene: NA
j_gene: TRBJ2-7
abundance: NA
v_gene: TRBV27
CDR3aa: CASSFRYHNSYEQYF
CDR3nt: TGTGCCAGCAGTTTTCGCTACCACAACTCCTACGAGCAGTACTTC

d_gene: TRBD1
j_gene: TRBJ1-2
abundance: NA
v_gene: TRBV4-1
CDR3aa: CASSHSPGQGAYGYTF
CDR3nt: TGCGCCAGCAGCCACAGCCCTGGACAGGGAGCCTATGGCTACACCTTC

d_gene: TRBD1
j_gene: TRBJ2-7
abundance: NA
v_gene: TRBV10-3
CDR3aa: CAIASDREDEQYF
CDR3nt: TGTGCCATCGCCTCGGACAGGGAAGATGAGCAGTACTTC